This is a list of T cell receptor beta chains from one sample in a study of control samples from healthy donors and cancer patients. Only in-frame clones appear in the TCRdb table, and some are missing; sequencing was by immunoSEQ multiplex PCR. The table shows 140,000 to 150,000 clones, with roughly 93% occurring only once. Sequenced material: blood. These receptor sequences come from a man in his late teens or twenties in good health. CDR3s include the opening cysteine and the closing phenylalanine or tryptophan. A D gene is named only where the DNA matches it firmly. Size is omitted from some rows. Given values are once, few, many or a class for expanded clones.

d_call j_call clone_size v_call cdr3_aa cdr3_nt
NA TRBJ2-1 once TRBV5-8 CASSLSHSYNEQFF TGTGCCAGCAGCTTGTCCCACTCCTACAATGAGCAGTTCTTC
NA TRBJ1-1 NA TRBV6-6 CASSPPKLLRDTKNTEAFF TGTGCCAGCAGTCCTCCTAAATTATTACGGGACACAAAGAACACTGAAGCTTTCTTT
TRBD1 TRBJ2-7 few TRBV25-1 CASSAPGTGIYEQYF TGTGCCAGCAGTGCCCCCGGGACAGGGATTTACGAGCAGTACTTC
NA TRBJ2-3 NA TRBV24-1 CATSDATGEGTDTQYF TGTGCCACCAGTGATGCCACAGGGGAGGGCACAGATACGCAGTATTTT
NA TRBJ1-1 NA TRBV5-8 CASSSRGTEAFF TGTGCCAGCAGCTCCAGGGGCACTGAAGCTTTCTTT
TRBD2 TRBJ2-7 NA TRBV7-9 CASSLFGGRDSYEQYF TGTGCCAGCAGCTTATTTGGCGGGAGGGACTCCTACGAGCAGTACTTC
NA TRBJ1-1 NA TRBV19 CASSTPGHPRAEAFF TGTGCCAGTAGTACCCCGGGGCACCCCAGGGCTGAAGCTTTCTTT
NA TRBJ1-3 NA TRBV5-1 CASSLGGSSGNTIYF TGCGCCAGCAGCTTAGGGGGTAGCTCTGGAAACACCATATATTTT
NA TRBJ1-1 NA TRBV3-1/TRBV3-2 CASSQQGMNTEAFF TGTGCCAGCAGCCAACAGGGCATGAACACTGAAGCTTTCTTT
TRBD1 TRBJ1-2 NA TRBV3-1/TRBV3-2 CASSQPDRANYGYTF TGTGCCAGCAGCCAACCGGACAGGGCTAACTATGGCTACACCTTC
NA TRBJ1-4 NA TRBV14 CASRLTTDLNEKLFF TGTGCCAGCAGGCTTACTACAGACCTTAATGAAAAACTGTTTTTT
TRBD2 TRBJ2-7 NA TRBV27 CASSFGAGAYEQYF TGTGCCAGCAGTTTCGGAGCGGGAGCCTACGAGCAGTACTTC
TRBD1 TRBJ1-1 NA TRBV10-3 CAISDRDRGPTEAFF TGTGCCATCAGTGATAGGGACAGGGGTCCTACTGAAGCTTTCTTT
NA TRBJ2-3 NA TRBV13 CASSSIQRASTDTQYF TGTGCCAGCAGCTCGATTCAGCGGGCTAGCACAGATACGCAGTATTTT
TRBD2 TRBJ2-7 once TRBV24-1 CATSDAGRVDTEQYF TGTGCCACCAGTGATGCCGGGAGGGTAGATACGGAGCAGTACTTC
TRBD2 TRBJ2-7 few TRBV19 CASSIDLLAGREQYF TGTGCCAGTAGTATAGATCTACTAGCGGGAAGGGAGCAGTACTTC
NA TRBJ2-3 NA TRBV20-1 CSASLGGDGTQYF TGCAGTGCTAGTCTTGGGGGCGATGGTACGCAGTATTTT
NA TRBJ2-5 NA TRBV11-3 CASSISGGQETQYF TGTGCCAGCAGTATATCCGGCGGGCAAGAGACCCAGTACTTC
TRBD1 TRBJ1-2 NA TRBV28 CASSLGTGNYGYTF TGTGCCAGCAGTTTGGGGACAGGGAACTATGGCTACACCTTC
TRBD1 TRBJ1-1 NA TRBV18 CASSPGQDKEAFF TGTGCCAGCTCACCCGGACAGGATAAAGAAGCTTTCTTT
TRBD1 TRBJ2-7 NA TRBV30 CASRTGAYEQYF TGTGCCTCAAGGACAGGGGCCTACGAGCAGTACTTC
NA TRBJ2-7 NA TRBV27 CASSWGGVVPYEQYF TGTGCCAGCAGTTGGGGGGGCGTTGTCCCCTACGAGCAGTACTTC
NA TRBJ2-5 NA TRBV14 CASSQDAWSHGETQYF TGTGCCAGCAGCCAAGATGCTTGGAGCCATGGAGAGACCCAGTACTTC
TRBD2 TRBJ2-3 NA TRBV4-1 CASSQEISGGITDTQYF TGCGCCAGCAGCCAAGAAATAAGCGGGGGGATCACAGATACGCAGTATTTT
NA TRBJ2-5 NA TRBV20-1 CSASAGQETQYF TGCAGTGCTAGTGCAGGGCAAGAGACCCAGTACTTC
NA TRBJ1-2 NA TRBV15 CATSRERFGTHGYTF TGTGCCACCAGCAGAGAACGGTTTGGGACTCATGGCTACACCTTC
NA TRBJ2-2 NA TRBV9 CASSVEGRVVGELFF TGTGCCAGCAGCGTAGAGGGCAGGGTCGTCGGGGAGCTGTTTTTT
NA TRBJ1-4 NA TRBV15 CATSREGWTNEKLFF TGTGCCACCAGCAGAGAGGGGTGGACTAATGAAAAACTGTTTTTT
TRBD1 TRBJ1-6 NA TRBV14 CASSQYPDRGPYNSPLHF TGTGCCAGCAGCCAGTATCCCGACAGGGGTCCCTATAATTCACCCCTCCACTTT
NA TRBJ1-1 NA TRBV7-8 CASSLAWNTEAFF TGTGCCAGCAGCTTAGCGTGGAACACTGAAGCTTTCTTT
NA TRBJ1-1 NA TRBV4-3 CASSPGGDTEAFF TGCGCCAGCAGCCCGGGGGGGGACACTGAAGCTTTCTTT
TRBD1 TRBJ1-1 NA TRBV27 CASSLWTGSGLAFF TGTGCCAGCAGTTTATGGACAGGGAGTGGGTTAGCTTTCTTT
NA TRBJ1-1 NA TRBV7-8 CASSSTGAGEMNTEAFF TGTGCCAGCAGCTCAACCGGGGCCGGGGAAATGAACACTGAAGCTTTCTTT
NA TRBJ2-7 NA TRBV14 CASSQGVDLGEYEQYF TGTGCCAGCAGCCAAGGGGTCGATTTGGGGGAATACGAGCAGTACTTC
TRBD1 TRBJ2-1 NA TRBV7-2 CASRLGTAAHNEQFF TGTGCCAGCAGGTTAGGGACAGCTGCCCACAATGAGCAGTTCTTC
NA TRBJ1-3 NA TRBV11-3 CASSTGPGNTIYF TGTGCCAGCAGCACCGGGCCTGGAAACACCATATATTTT
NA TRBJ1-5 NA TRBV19 CASSKWRDQPQHF TGTGCCAGTAGTAAATGGCGAGATCAGCCCCAGCATTTT
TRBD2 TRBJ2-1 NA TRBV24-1 CATASGGSGEQFF TGTGCCACCGCTAGCGGGGGTTCTGGTGAGCAGTTCTTC
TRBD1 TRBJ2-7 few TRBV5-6 CASSPDRGAYEQYF TGTGCCAGCAGCCCTGACAGGGGCGCCTACGAGCAGTACTTC
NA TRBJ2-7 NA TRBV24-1 CATSDRDGPEQYF TGTGCCACCAGTGATAGAGACGGACCCGAGCAGTACTTC
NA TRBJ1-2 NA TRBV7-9 CASSLWQGTGADGYTF TGTGCCAGCAGCTTATGGCAGGGAACGGGTGCGGATGGCTACACCTTC
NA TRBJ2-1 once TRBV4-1 CASSQEAVRGNEQFF TGCGCCAGCAGCCAAGAGGCCGTCAGGGGCAATGAGCAGTTCTTC
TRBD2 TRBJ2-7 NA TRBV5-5 CASSLVAGGLYEQYF TGTGCCAGCAGCTTGGTTGCGGGGGGCCTCTACGAGCAGTACTTC
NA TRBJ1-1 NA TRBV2 CASTLSLWTANTEAFF TGTGCCAGCACACTTTCGCTCTGGACAGCAAACACTGAAGCTTTCTTT
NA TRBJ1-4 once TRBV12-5 CASGLTRTAFPNEKLFF TGTGCTAGTGGTTTGACAAGGACAGCCTTCCCTAATGAAAAACTGTTTTTT
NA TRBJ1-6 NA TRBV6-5 CASSYQFGGGRSPLHF TGTGCCAGCAGTTACCAGTTTGGTGGGGGAAGATCACCCCTCCACTTT
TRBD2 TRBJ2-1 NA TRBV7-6 CASSSTRSGREYNEQFF TGTGCCAGCAGCTCAACCCGAAGCGGGAGGGAGTACAATGAGCAGTTCTTC
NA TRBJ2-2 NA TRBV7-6 CASSSWGHANTGELFF TGTGCCAGCAGCTCCTGGGGACACGCGAACACCGGGGAGCTGTTTTTT
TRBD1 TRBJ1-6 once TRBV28 CASSSMTGNSPLHF TGTGCCAGCAGTTCAATGACAGGGAATTCACCCCTCCACTTT
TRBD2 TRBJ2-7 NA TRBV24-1 CATSDRVAGGYEQYF TGTGCCACCAGTGATCGGGTAGCGGGAGGGTACGAGCAGTACTTC
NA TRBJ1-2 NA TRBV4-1 CASSQSAAGLLVYGYTF TGCGCCAGCAGCCAATCCGCTGCGGGACTCCTCGTCTATGGCTACACCTTC
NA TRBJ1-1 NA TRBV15 CATSRRGDTEAFF TGTGCCACCAGCCGTAGGGGAGACACTGAAGCTTTCTTT
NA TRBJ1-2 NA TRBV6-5 CASSYSRGSGYTF TGTGCCAGCAGTTACTCGCGAGGGAGTGGCTACACCTTC
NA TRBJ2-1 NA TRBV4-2 CASSLQNRDFYNEQFF TGTGCCAGCAGCCTGCAAAATCGGGACTTTTACAATGAGCAGTTCTTC
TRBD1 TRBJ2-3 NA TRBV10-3 CAISTTDRGPNTQYF TGTGCCATCAGTACAACGGACAGGGGGCCGAATACGCAGTATTTT
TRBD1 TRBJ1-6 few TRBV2 CASGPGTDHNSPLHF TGTGCCAGCGGGCCGGGGACAGATCATAATTCACCCCTCCACTTT
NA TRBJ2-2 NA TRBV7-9 CASSFPAETGELFF TGTGCCAGCAGCTTTCCCGCAGAGACCGGGGAGCTGTTTTTT
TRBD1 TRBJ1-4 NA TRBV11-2 CASSSDSPGTGGKWMEKLFF TGTGCCAGCAGCTCAGATTCACCCGGGACAGGGGGCAAGTGGATGGAAAAACTGTTTTTT
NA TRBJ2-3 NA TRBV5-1 CASSLGAAASTDTQYF TGCGCCAGCAGCTTGGGGGCCGCTGCTAGCACAGATACGCAGTATTTT
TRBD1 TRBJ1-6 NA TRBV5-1 CASSLPGQGLDSPLHF TGCGCCAGCAGCTTACCGGGACAGGGATTGGATTCACCCCTCCACTTT